This TCR beta chain was sequenced for a study of siplizumab effects on memory and regulatory T cells (dated by TCRdb to between 2018 and 2021). Regarding the study in general: The study looked at the effect of siplizumab, an anti-CD2 antibody, on alloreactive T-cell subsets in allogeneic mixed lymphocyte reactions made from human PBMCs.

From a lookup of the germline V gene (reference sequence), CDR1 and CDR2 are SEHNR and FQNEAQ. The CDR3 spans 17 residues, from the cysteine through the phenylalanine. Only the CDR3 portion is preserved as DNA: 51 bases, with reading frame beginning at the first base. A distance of 17 bases separates the germline ends of V and J, which lose 3 bases and 2 bases respectively. Concerning this clone itself: Its recognized antigen is unknown. No much larger clone exists at a distance of one base, and base qualities are not known.

In addition, sequencing in three donor pairs included unstimulated CD8+ effector memory subsets alongside CD4+ naive, CD8+ naive, CD8+ TEMRA and CD4+ memory subsets. Sorted unstimulated T cells and proliferating T cells recovered from mixed lymphocyte reactions were subjected to TCRbeta CDR3 sequencing. Fresh whole blood from approximately 10 HLA-typed healthy donors was used to isolate PBMCs. Library method: the immunoSEQ multiplex PCR assay. Around 100,000 TCR templates per sample were assayed by the deep sequencing platform. Genomic DNA extracted from sorted T cells was used for TCRbeta CDR3 sequencing. Per the original workflow: The R programming language was used for the clonal analysis of the TCRbeta CDR3 data. Comparing unstimulated samples against CFSE-low samples taken after the reaction was how alloreactive CD4+ and CD8+ clones were defined. By matching sequences to the repertoires of sorted unstimulated Treg and non-Treg cells, each alloreactive CD4+ clone was assigned a regulatory or non-regulatory origin. Sourced from immuneACCESS, this table was stored by TCRdb with only in-frame sequences that have V and J called. A share of the clones is absent; for the studies checked, an unresolved V gene accounts for under half, and the remainder has no known explanation. That table supplies the V and J calls and clone size; D and trimming were determined from the DNA. This sample is represented by roughly 69,000 clones; over 80% of them were singletons. Less than 4% of the sample lies in the top ten.

General findings and caveats noted by the study authors: No functional confirmation was obtained for the suppressive function of proliferating Tregs from siplizumab cultures. Of the alloreactive CD4+ clones that could be mapped, the Treg-derived share averaged about 70% with siplizumab compared with approximately 30% in control reactions. Greater diversity appeared to be present in unstimulated naive T cells than in memory T cells, and a substantial contribution to the alloresponse seemed to be made by naive cells. A naive or memory phenotype could not be assigned to roughly 75-95% of proliferating CD4+ or CD8+ clones. Sequences below about 10^-5 frequency were poorly captured, so only a minor fraction of alloreactive clones could be mapped to unstimulated subsets. The cumulative frequency of alloreactive sequences that could be traced back to unstimulated CD4+ memory T cells was significantly reduced by siplizumab.

The sequence came from a human donor in good health. Sequencing was performed on memory CD4+ T cells sorted from blood. The cell subset or site label, as the study defines it: unstimulated CD4+ memory T cells. This sequence uses TRBV7-9 and TRBJ2-1, with the D gene call left open. The DNA sequence is as follows: TGTGCCAGCAGCTTCCGGGCCCCGAAGGTCACCTACAATGAGCAGTTCTTC. This sequence encodes CASSFRAPKVTYNEQFF. Beyond the CDR3, the reference TRBV7-9 and TRBJ2-1 genes provide the residues; the full variable domain reads: DTGVSQNPRHKITKRGQNVTFRCDPISEHNRLYWYRQTLGQGPEFLTYFQNEAQLEKSRLLSDRFSAERPKGSFSTLEIQRTEQGDSAMYLCASSFRAPKVTYNEQFFGPGTRLTVL.